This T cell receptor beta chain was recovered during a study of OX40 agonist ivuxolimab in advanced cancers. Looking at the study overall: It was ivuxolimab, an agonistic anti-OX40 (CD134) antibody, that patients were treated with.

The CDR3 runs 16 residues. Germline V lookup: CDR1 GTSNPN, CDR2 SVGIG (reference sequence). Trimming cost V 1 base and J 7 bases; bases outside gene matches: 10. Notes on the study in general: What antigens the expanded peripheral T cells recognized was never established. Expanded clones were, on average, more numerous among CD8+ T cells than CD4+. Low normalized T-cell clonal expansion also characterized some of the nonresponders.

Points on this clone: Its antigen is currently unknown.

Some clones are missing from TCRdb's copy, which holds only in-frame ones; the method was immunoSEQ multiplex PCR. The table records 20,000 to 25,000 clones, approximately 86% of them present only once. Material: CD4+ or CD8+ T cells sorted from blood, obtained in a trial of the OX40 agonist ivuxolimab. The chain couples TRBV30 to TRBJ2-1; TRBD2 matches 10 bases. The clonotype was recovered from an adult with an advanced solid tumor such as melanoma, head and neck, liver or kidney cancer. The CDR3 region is CAWSGGTSGIYNEQFF. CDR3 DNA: TGTGCCTGGAGTGGAGGAACTAGCGGGATTTATAATGAGCAGTTCTTC.